The T cell receptor (beta chain) described here comes from a study of brain T cells in children with intractable seizures. The CDR3 sequence is 15 residues long. The V and J ends lost 1 base and 5 bases respectively, with 15 bases between them. Germline assignment: CDR1 SGDLS and CDR2 YYNGEE. Generated by immunoSEQ multiplex PCR, the TCRdb table keeps only in-frame clones and is missing some. This table has about 110,000 clones, around 94% appearing once. The origin of this receptor is a boy under two years old with hemimegalencephaly and intractable seizures. The material sequenced was peripheral blood, taken at surgery. The chain recombines TRBV9 with TRBJ2-5; weak D call: TRBD1 (5 bases). The CDR3 loop is CASSVLGALRETQYF. CDR3 coding DNA: TGTGCCAGCAGCGTACTTGGGGCGCTGCGGGAGACCCAGTACTTC.